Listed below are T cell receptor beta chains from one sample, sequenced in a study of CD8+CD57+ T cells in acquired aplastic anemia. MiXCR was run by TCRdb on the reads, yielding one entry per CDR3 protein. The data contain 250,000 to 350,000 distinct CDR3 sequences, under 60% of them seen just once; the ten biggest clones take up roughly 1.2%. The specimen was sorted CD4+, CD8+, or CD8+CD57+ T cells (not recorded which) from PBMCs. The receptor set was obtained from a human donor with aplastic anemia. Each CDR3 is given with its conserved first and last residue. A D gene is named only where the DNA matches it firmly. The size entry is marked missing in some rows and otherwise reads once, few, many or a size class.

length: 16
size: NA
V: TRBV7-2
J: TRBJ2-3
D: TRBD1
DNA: TGTGCCAGCAGCTCGCTAGGGGGCCTAAGCACAGATACGCAGTATTTT
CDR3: CASSSLGGLSTDTQYF

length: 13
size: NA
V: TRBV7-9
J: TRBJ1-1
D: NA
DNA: TGTGCCAGTTGGTTGGGTGAATGGACTGAAGCTTTCTTT
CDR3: CASWLGEWTEAFF

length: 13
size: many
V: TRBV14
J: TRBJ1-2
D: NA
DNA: TGTGCCAGCAGCCAGGAGAGTAACAGGGCCTACACCTTC
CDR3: CASSQESNRAYTF

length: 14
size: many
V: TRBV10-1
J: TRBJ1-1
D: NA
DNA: TGCGCCAGCAGTGAGTCGCAAACAATCACTGAAGCTTTCTTT
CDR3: CASSESQTITEAFF

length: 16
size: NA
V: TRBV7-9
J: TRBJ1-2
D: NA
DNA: TGTGCCAGCAGCCAAACCACAGGGTTAAGGGTCTATGGCTACACCTTC
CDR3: CASSQTTGLRVYGYTF

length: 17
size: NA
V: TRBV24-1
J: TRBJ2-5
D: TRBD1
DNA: TGTGCCACCAGTGTCCGGACAGGGGTCTCGACCCAAGAGACCCAGTACTTC
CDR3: CATSVRTGVSTQETQYF

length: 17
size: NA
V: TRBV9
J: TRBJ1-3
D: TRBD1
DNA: TGTGCCAGCAGCGTCGGACAGGGCCGTGGTACTGGAAACACCATATATTTT
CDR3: CASSVGQGRGTGNTIYF

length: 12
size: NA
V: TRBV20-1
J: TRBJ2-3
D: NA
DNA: TGCAGTGCTATGGACTCACCAGATACGCAGTATTTT
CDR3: CSAMDSPDTQYF

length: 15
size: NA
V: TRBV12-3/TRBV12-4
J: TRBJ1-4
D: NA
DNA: TGTGCCAGCAGTTTTAGACAGGCAACTAATGAAAAACTGTTTTTT
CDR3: CASSFRQATNEKLFF

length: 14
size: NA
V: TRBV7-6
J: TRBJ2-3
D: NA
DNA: TGTGCCAGCAGCTTAAGAACTAGATCAGATACGCAGTATTTT
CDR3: CASSLRTRSDTQYF

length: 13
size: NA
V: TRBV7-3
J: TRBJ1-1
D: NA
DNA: TGTGCCAGCAGTGTCAGGATGAACACTGAAGCTTCCTTT
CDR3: CASSVRMNTEASF

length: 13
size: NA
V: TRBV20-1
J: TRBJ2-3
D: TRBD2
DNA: TGCAGTGCTAGAGGGGGACTAGCGGGGAGTAAGTATTTT
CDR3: CSARGGLAGSKYF

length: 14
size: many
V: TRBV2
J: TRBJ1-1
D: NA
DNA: TGTGCCAGCACAGGGGCGGCGGGGCACACTGAAGCTTTCTTT
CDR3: CASTGAAGHTEAFF

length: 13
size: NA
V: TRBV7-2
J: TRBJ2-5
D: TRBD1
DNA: TGTGCCAGCAGTCAACAGGGGGAGGAGACCCAGTACTTC
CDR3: CASSQQGEETQYF

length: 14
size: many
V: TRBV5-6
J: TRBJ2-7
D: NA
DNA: TGTGCCAGCAGCTTAGGGGGATTGACCTACGAGCAGTACTTC
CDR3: CASSLGGLTYEQYF

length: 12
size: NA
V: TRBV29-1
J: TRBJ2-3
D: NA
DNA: TGCAGCGGTTGCGGGAACACAGATACGCAGTATTTT
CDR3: CSGCGNTDTQYF

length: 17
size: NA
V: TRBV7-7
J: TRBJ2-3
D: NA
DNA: TGTGCCAGCAGCCTCCACCGCCCGGGGGAGAGCACAGATACGCAGTATTTT
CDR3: CASSLHRPGESTDTQYF

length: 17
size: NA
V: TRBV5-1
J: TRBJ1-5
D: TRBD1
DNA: TGCGCCAGCAGCTTGAGTGGACAGGGGGCGAGCAATCAGCCCCAGCATTTT
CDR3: CASSLSGQGASNQPQHF

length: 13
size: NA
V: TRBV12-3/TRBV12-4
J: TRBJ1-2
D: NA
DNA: TGTGCCAGCAGTTTCCGGGACAACTATGGCTACACCTTC
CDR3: CASSFRDNYGYTF

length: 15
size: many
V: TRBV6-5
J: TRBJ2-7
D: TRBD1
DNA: TGTGCCAGCAGCCAACGAGACAGGGGGCTGTACGAGCAGTACTTC
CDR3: CASSQRDRGLYEQYF

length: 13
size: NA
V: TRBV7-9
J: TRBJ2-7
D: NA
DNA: TGTGCCAGCAGCTTAGGCCGGATCTACGAGCAGTACTTC
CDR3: CASSLGRIYEQYF

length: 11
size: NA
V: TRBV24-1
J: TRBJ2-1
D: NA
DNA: TGTGCCACCAGTGACCCCCTTGAGCAGTTCTTC
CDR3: CATSDPLEQFF

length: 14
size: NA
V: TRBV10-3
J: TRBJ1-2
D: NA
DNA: TGTGCCATCAGTGATGTGGCAGCTTCCTATGGCTACACCTTC
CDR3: CAISDVAASYGYTF

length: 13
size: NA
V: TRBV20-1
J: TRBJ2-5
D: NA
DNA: TGCAGTGCTAGTTTGCAGGCTCGAGAGGCCCATTACTTC
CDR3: CSASLQAREAHYF

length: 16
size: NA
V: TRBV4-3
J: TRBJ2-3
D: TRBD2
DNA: TGCGCCAGCAGCCAAGATGACGGGCGGGGGGAAGGTACGCAGTATTTT
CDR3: CASSQDDGRGEGTQYF

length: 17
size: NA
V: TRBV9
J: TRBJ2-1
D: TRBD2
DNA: TGTGCCAGCAGCGTAGGGGTTAGCGGGAGCTCCTACAATGAGCAGTTCTTC
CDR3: CASSVGVSGSSYNEQFF

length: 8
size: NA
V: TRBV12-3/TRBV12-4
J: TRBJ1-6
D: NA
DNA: TGTGCCAGCAGTTTTATCATCTTT
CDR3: CASSFIIF

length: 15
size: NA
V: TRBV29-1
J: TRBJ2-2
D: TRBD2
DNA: TGCAGCGCCATTTCCGGGAGGGATAACACCGGGGAGCTGTTTTTT
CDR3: CSAISGRDNTGELFF

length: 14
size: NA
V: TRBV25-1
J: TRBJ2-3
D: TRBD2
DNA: TGTGCCAGCGAAGCGGGGGGGAGCACAGATACGCAGTATTTT
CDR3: CASEAGGSTDTQYF

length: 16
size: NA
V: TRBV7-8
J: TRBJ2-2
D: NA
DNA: TGTGCCAGCAGCGGAGCCGGGACACCGGTCACCGGGGAGCTGTTTTTT
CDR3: CASSGAGTPVTGELFF

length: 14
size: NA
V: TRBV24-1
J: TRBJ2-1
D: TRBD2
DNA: TGTGCCACCAGTGGCGGACTAGCGGGAGATGAGCAGTTCTTC
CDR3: CATSGGLAGDEQFF

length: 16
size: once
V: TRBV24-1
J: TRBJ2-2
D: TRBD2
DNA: TGTGCCACCAGTGAGGCCGGGACTACCAACACCGGGGAGCTGTTTTTT
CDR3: CATSEAGTTNTGELFF

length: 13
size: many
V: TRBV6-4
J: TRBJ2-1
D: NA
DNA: TGTGCCAGCAGTGAGCAGATGGGCAATGAGCAGTTCTTC
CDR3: CASSEQMGNEQFF

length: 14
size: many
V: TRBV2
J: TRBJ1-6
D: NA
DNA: TGTGCCAGCAAAGCGGACGGGGAACATTCACCCCTCCACTTT
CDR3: CASKADGEHSPLHF

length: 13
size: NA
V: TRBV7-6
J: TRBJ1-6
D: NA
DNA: TGTGCCAGCAGCGACGGTTGGAATTCACCCCTCCACTTT
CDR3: CASSDGWNSPLHF

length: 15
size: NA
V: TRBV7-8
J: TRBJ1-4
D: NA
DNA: TGTGCCAGCAGCCCGGACAGTTCAACTAATGAAAAACTGTTTTTT
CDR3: CASSPDSSTNEKLFF

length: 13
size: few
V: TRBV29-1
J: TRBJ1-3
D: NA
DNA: TGCAGCGCCACCGTTGGGAGCGGAAACACCATATATTTT
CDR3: CSATVGSGNTIYF

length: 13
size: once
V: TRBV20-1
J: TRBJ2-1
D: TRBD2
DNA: TGCAGCGCCCTAGCGGGAGTTGACAATGAGCAGTTCTTC
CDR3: CSALAGVDNEQFF

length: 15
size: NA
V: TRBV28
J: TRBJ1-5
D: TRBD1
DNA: TGTGCCAGCAAATCAGGGGGCCTACACAATCAGCCCCAGCATTTT
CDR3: CASKSGGLHNQPQHF

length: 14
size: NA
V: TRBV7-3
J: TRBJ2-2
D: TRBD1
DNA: TGTGCCAGCAGCCGGGACAGGACAACCGGGGAGCTGTTTTTT
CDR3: CASSRDRTTGELFF

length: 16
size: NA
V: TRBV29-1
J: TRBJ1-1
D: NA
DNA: TGCAGCGTCGATCTCCGTGATAAGGGGATGAACACTGAAGCTTTCTTT
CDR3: CSVDLRDKGMNTEAFF

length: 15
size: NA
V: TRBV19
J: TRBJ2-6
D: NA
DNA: TGTGCCAGTAGTATTAGCATCTCTGGGGCCAACGTCCTGACTTTC
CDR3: CASSISISGANVLTF

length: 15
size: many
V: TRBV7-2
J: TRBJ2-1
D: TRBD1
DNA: TGTGCCAGCAGCCAAGACAGGGGATCCTACAATGAGCAGTTCTTC
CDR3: CASSQDRGSYNEQFF

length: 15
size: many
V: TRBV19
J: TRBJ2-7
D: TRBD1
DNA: TGTGCCAGTAGTGACGGGACAGGGGCTGATTACGAGCAGTACTTC
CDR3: CASSDGTGADYEQYF

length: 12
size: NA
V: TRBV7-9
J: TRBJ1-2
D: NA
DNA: TGTGCCAGCAGCTTAGGTCCGGGTGGCTACACCTTC
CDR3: CASSLGPGGYTF

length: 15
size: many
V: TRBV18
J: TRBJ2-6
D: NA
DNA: TGTGCCAGCAGCCCGACAGGCTCTGGGGCCAACGTCCTGACTTTC
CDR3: CASSPTGSGANVLTF

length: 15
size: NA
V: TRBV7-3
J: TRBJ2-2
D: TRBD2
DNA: TGTGCCAGCAGCTTTAGCCTAGCGGGACCCGGGGAGCTGTTTTTT
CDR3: CASSFSLAGPGELFF

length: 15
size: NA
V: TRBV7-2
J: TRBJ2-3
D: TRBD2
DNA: TGTGCCAGCAGCGGGACGGGACTACTAACAGATACGCAGTATTTT
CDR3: CASSGTGLLTDTQYF

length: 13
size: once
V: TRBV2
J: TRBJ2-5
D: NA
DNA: TGTGCCAGCAGTGAAGCCCCACAAGAGACCCAGTACTTC
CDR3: CASSEAPQETQYF

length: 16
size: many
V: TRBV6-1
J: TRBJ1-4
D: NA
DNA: TGTGCCAGCAGTGTTTCAGGCGGGCAGCGAAATGAAAAACTGTTTTTT
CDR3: CASSVSGGQRNEKLFF

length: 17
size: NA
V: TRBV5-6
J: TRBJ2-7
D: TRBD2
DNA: TGTGCCAGCAGCCTAAGACTAGCGGGAGGGAGCTCCTACGAGCAGTACTTC
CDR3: CASSLRLAGGSSYEQYF

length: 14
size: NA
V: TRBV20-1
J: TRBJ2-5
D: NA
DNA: TGCAGTGCTACCACAGGGGAGGTCTCTGAGACCCAGTACTTC
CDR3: CSATTGEVSETQYF

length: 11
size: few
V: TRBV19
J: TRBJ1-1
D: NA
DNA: TGTGCCAGCACCTTAAACACTGAAGCTTTCTTT
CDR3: CASTLNTEAFF

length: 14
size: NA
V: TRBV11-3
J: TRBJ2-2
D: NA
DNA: TGTGCCAGCAGCCACACAGGACGTACCGAGGGGCTGTTTTTT
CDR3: CASSHTGRTEGLFF

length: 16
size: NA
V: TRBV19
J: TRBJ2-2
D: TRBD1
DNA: TGTGCCAGTAGTCCAGGACAGGGCGAAAGCACCGGGGAGCTGTTTTTT
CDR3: CASSPGQGESTGELFF